This TCR beta chain was retrieved from a study of regulatory T cells in long-lasting Graves disease. Overall study findings and caveats: Those with persistent disease had in common more public clonotypes (about 2,500) than new patients (about 970). When disease was persistent, TRBV28, TRBJ1-2 and TRBJ2-5 were the favored segments.

This CDR3 comprises 16 residues. The V segment lost 5 bases and the J segment 0 bases; nucleotides outside the gene matches: 7. CDR1 is MDHEN and CDR2 is SYDVKM in the germline V gene. Time point indicated: persistent/refractory GD, antithyroid drugs over 5 years with positive TRAb. PBMC-extracted RNA yielded the TCR library. EDTA tubes were used for drawing 8.5 to 9.5 milliliters of peripheral blood. iRepertoire HTBI primers and Arm-PCR of CDR3 regions built TCR beta libraries. TCRdb reanalysed the multiplex PCR reads using MiXCR and keeps one entry per CDR3 protein. The sample yields around 400,000 distinct CDR3 sequences, roughly a quarter seen once. The table lists this clonotype with many counts. Its specificity is not known.

The V and J genes are TRBV28 and TRBJ1-5, with TRBD1 matching 7 bases. The origin of this receptor is a female donor with Graves disease. Sequencing was performed on peripheral blood mononuclear cells (PBMCs), taken when the disease was refractory, from a patient treated with antithyroid drugs. This chain's CDR3 is CASSPPGQYSNQPQHF. The CDR3 DNA reads as TGTGCCAGCAGTCCCCCGGGACAGTATAGCAATCAGCCCCAGCATTTT.